This entry is about one T cell receptor beta chain. Its antigen remains unidentified. The sample belongs to a study of Ad26.COV2.S vaccination and SARS-CoV-2 variants. The CDR3 sequence is 11 residues long. Germline-derived CDR1 and CDR2 are SGHNT and YENEEA. V was pared by 4 bases and J by 4 bases, with 4 bases between. Here immunoSEQ multiplex PCR was the method, and the copy in TCRdb shows in-frame clones only, minus some. Of around 370,000 clones listed, roughly 94% were seen once; the top ten hold 3.9%. General observations from the study: Spike-specific CD8+ and CD4+ T cell responses reportedly showed substantial breadth after vaccination. Those who received vaccine or placebo ended up with similar non-spike TCR breadth. Greater spike-specific TCR breadth was seen in vaccine recipients than in placebo recipients. It is possible that the TCR breadth and depth analyses underestimated the total T cell responses.

Specimen: peripheral blood, collected after recovery from COVID-19. V and J are TRBV11-3 and TRBJ1-1; D uncertain. This sequence originates from a human donor who had recovered from COVID-19. The chain's CDR3 is CASSSSTEAFF. The CDR3 DNA reads as TGTGCCAGCAGCTCGTCCACTGAAGCTTTCTTT.